This entry lists 18 T cell receptor beta chains sequenced from one sample in a study of blood T cell repertoires in COVID-19. Assay: immunoSEQ multiplex PCR; the TCRdb copy retains only in-frame clones and omits some. This table holds more than 400,000 clones, around 87% found once. Material for sequencing was PBMCs or T cells enriched from blood (not recorded which). Source of these receptors: a woman under 30 who had recovered from COVID-19.

V and J are TRBV5-1 and TRBJ2-7; 7 nucleotides match TRBD1. In germline, CDR1 is SGHRS, CDR2 YFSETQ. CDR3 length: 17 amino acids. J lost 0 bases, V lost 2 bases, and 11 bases had no gene match. The chain's CDR3 is CASSFQGQSWSSYEQYF. For the CDR3, the DNA is TGCGCCAGCAGCTTCCAGGGACAGTCTTGGAGCTCCTACGAGCAGTACTTC.

V is TRBV5-6 and J is TRBJ2-4; D not resolved. The V end lost 4 bases, the J end lost 0 bases, and 8 bases lay between the germline ends. Germline-derived CDR1 and CDR2 are SGHDT and YYEEEE. The CDR3 has 14 amino acids. CDR3 loop: CASSLSIAKNIQYF. CDR3 DNA: TGTGCCAGCAGCCTAAGTATAGCCAAAAACATTCAGTACTTC.

J is TRBJ2-3 and V is TRBV7-2, with 10 bases fitting TRBD2. This CDR3 has 14 residues. J gave up 5 bases and V 3 bases, and 2 bases lay outside the gene matches. The germline CDR1 and CDR2 sequences are SGHTA and FQGNSA. The CDR3 DNA is TGTGCCAGCAGCTTTCTAGCGGGGGTAGATACGCAGTATTTT. This codes for CASSFLAGVDTQYF.

The rearrangement links TRBV4-1 to TRBJ1-1; possibly TRBD1 for D (5 bases). The germline gives CDR1 MGHRA, CDR2 YSYEKL. V lost 4 bases and J lost 2, with 8 bases in between. The CDR3 length is 13 residues. CDR3 DNA: TGCGCCAGCAGCCCCCAGGGAAACACTGAAGCTTTCTTT. Protein sequence: CASSPQGNTEAFF.

The chain combines TRBV24-1 with TRBJ1-5, with 8 bases lining up with TRBD1. The length of the CDR3 is 14 residues. Trimming at V came to 9 bases and at J to 7 bases, leaving 10 bases not matched to a gene. The germline V gene encodes CDR1 KGHDR and CDR2 SFDVKD. The CDR3 DNA reads TGTGCCACCTCATCACAGGGGGATGGACAGCCCCAGCATTTT. As protein: CATSSQGDGQPQHF.

This clone was picked up one time. The J gene is TRBJ1-3, the V gene TRBV11-2; D unresolved. V was shortened by 3 bases and J by 2 bases, with 5 bases between the two germline ends. CDR1 SGHAT and CDR2 FQNNGV come from the germline V gene. This CDR3 region has 13 residues. CDR3 loop: CASSFRTGNTIYF. The DNA of the CDR3 is TGTGCCAGCAGCTTCAGGACTGGAAACACCATATATTTT.

V and J are TRBV28 and TRBJ2-7, with TRBD2 matching 13 bases. Per the germline V gene, CDR1 is MDHEN and CDR2 is SYDVKM. CDR3 length: 16 amino acids. V trimming: 5 bases; J trimming: 1 base; junction bases outside the gene matches: 5. In nucleotides, the CDR3 is TGTGCCAGCAGTCTGACTAGCGGGGGGCTTTCCTACGAGCAGTACTTC. Amino acid sequence: CASSLTSGGLSYEQYF.

V usage is TRBV28 and J usage is TRBJ2-3; 9 bases map to TRBD2. The CDR3 has 14 residues. Germline V gene sequence: CDR1 MDHEN, CDR2 SYDVKM. Losses at the gene ends were 8 bases for V and 4 bases for J; bases not matched to a gene: 7. The CDR3 reads CASGDSGGSDTQYF. The CDR3 DNA follows: TGTGCCAGCGGGGATAGCGGGGGATCAGATACGCAGTATTTT.

This sequence joins TRBV18 and TRBJ2-7, with a tentative D call TRBD2 (5 bases). The CDR3 spans 15 residues. V lost 1 base to trimming and J lost 2 bases, with 12 bases between them. CDR1 is KGHSH and CDR2 is LQKENI in the germline V gene. The CDR3 reads CASSPRTEAAYEQYF. CDR3 nucleotides: TGTGCCAGCTCACCACGGACGGAGGCGGCCTACGAGCAGTACTTC.

V is TRBV6-9 and J is TRBJ1-6, with no clear D. The V end lost 4 bases, the J end lost 8 bases, and 15 bases lay between the germline ends. The germline V gene encodes CDR1 MNHGY and CDR2 SVAAGI. This CDR3 spans 15 amino acids. The CDR3 loop reads CASSSSGGWDSPLHF. The CDR3 DNA follows: TGTGCCAGCAGTTCCTCGGGAGGGTGGGATTCACCCCTCCACTTT.

The CDR3 nucleotides are TGTGCCTGGAGTTTCAGGAATTCACCCCTCCACTTT. Its protein is CAWSFRNSPLHF. V is TRBV30 and J is TRBJ1-6; the D is unclear. Germline V gene data show CDR1 as GTSNPN and CDR2 as SVGIG (reference sequence). There are 12 residues in the CDR3. Trimming pared 2 bases from V and 7 bases from J, leaving 6 bases between. Together with reference TRBV30 and TRBJ1-6, the CDR3 gives the full variable domain: SQTIHQWPATLVQPVGSPLSLECTVEGTSNPNLYWYRQAAGRGLQLLFYSVGIGQISSEVPQNLSASRPQDRQFILSSKKLLLSDSGFYLCAWSFRNSPLHFGNGTRLTVT.

The chain uses TRBV28 and TRBJ1-2, with D tentatively TRBD1 (6 bases). The CDR3 runs to 14 residues. Germline CDR1 MDHEN, CDR2 SYDVKM. V was pared by 3 bases and J by 2 bases, with 10 bases between. As DNA, the CDR3 is TGTGCCAGCAGTTTCACAGGGACCAACTATGGCTACACCTTC. This codes for CASSFTGTNYGYTF.

The sample holds a few counts of this clone. V usage is TRBV7-2 and J usage is TRBJ2-1, with 8 bases that match TRBD1. V shed 1 base and J 7 bases; nucleotides not matched to a gene: 15. Germline CDR1 reads SGHTA; CDR2 reads FQGNSA. CDR3 length: 18 residues. In nucleotides, the CDR3 is TGTGCCAGCAGCTTAGTTCTTTGGGGGACAGGAAAGGGGAATGAGCAGTTCTTC. It specifies CASSLVLWGTGKGNEQFF.

The chain joins TRBV5-1 to TRBJ2-3, with 8 positions matching TRBD2. In germline, CDR1 is SGHRS, CDR2 YFSETQ. V gave up 2 bases and J gave up 5 bases; unmatched junction bases: 7. This CDR3 contains 15 residues. The CDR3 nucleotides are TGCGCCAGCAGCTTAAATACAGCGGGGGAAGATACGCAGTATTTT. Its protein product is CASSLNTAGEDTQYF.

The chain joins TRBV29-1 to TRBJ2-7, with D possibly being TRBD2 (7 bases). Per germline, CDR1 SQVTM and CDR2 ANQGSEA. V lost 5 bases to trimming and J lost 7 bases, with 18 bases between them. CDR3 length equals 13 residues. CDR3 protein: CSVRGALLMEQYF. In DNA, the CDR3 is TGCAGCGTTCGGGGGGCCCTCCTTATGGAGCAGTACTTC.

The chain couples TRBV10-3 to TRBJ1-1; no reliable D call. In germline, CDR1 is ENHRY, CDR2 SYGVKD. The CDR3 consists of 15 residues. V was trimmed by 5 bases and J by 1 base, leaving 14 bases between them. The CDR3 loop is CAISYDIYGNTEAFF. Here the CDR3 DNA reads TGTGCCATCAGTTACGACATATACGGGAACACTGAAGCTTTCTTT.

V is TRBV28 and J is TRBJ2-7, with D perhaps matching TRBD1 (5 bases). This CDR3 is 15 amino acids long. Germline CDR1 and CDR2: MDHEN and SYDVKM. V was pared by 7 bases and J by 5 bases, with 21 bases between. Here the CDR3 DNA reads TGTGCCAGCACCACCCCCCGGTCAGGGCGCCACGAGCAGTACTTC. It translates to CASTTPRSGRHEQYF.

Comment on this clone: Other DNA sequences from this sample encode an identical CDR3 as well. This chain links TRBV14 with TRBJ2-3; a possible D gene is TRBD1 (6 bases). This CDR3 comprises 15 residues. V dropped 0 bases and J dropped 4 bases, with 11 bases sitting between them. The germline gives CDR1 SGHDN, CDR2 FVKESK. DNA for the CDR3: TGTGCCAGCAGCCAAGATTGGCAGGGGTCAGATACGCAGTATTTT. Its protein product is CASSQDWQGSDTQYF.